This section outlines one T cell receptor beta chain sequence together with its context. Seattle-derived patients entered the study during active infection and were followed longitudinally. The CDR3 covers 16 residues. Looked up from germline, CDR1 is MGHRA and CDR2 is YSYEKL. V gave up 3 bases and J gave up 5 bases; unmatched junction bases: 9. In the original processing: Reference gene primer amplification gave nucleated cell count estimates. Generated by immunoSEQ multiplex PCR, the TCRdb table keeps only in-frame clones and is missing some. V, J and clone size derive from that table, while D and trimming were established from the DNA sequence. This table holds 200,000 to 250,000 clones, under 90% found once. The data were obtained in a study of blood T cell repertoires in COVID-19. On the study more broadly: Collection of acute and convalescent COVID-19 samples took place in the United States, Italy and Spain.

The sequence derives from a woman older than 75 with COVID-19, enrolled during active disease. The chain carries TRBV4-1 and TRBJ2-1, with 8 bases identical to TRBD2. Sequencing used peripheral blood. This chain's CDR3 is CASSQGVAGRDNEQFF. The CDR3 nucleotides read TGCGCCAGCAGCCAGGGGGTAGCGGGGAGAGACAATGAGCAGTTCTTC.